This entry lists 12 T cell receptor beta chains sequenced from one sample in a study of blood T cell repertoires in COVID-19. Repertoires were generated with immunoSEQ multiplex PCR, while TCRdb's copy carries only in-frame clones and drops some. This repertoire shows around 390,000 clones, just under 90% found once; its top ten account for around 9.3%. The sequenced sample was PBMCs or T cells enriched from blood (not recorded which). The source is a woman in her fifties or sixties who had recovered from COVID-19.

This chain uses TRBV7-2 with TRBJ2-2; TRBD2 aligns across 14 bases. The CDR3 is 17 amino acids. Germline-derived CDR1 and CDR2 are SGHTA and FQGNSA. V lost 4 bases and J lost 6; bases outside the gene matches: 7. DNA of the CDR3: TGTGCCAGCAGCTGGGAAGGGACTAGCGGGGGAGCCGGGGAGCTGTTTTTT. Its translation is CASSWEGTSGGAGELFF.

The chain couples TRBV5-1 to TRBJ1-1; 9 nucleotides agree with TRBD1. Trimming at V came to 3 bases and at J to 5 bases, leaving 11 bases not matched to a gene. The CDR3 length is 16 residues. The germline V gene has CDR1 SGHRS and CDR2 YFSETQ. In nucleotides, the CDR3 is TGCGCCAGCAGCTCGAATGAACAGGGGGCTTGGACTGAAGCTTTCTTT. Its protein is CASSSNEQGAWTEAFF. Drawing the rest from reference TRBV5-1 and TRBJ1-1, the complete variable domain is KAGVTQTPRYLIKTRGQQVTLSCSPISGHRSVSWYQQTPGQGLQFLFEYFSETQRNKGNFPGRFSGRQFSNSRSEMNVSTLELGDSALYLCASSSNEQGAWTEAFFGQGTRLTVV.

This chain's CDR3 is CASSFETGWGTEAFF. CDR3 nucleotides: TGTGCCAGCAGTTTCGAAACAGGGTGGGGGACTGAAGCTTTCTTT. The V call is TRBV28, the J call TRBJ1-1; the D gene is possibly TRBD1 (6 bases). CDR3 length: 15 residues. Per germline, CDR1 MDHEN and CDR2 SYDVKM. V lost 3 bases, J lost 5 bases, and 16 bases lay in between. The whole variable domain, filled in from reference TRBV28 and TRBJ1-1, reads DVKVTQSSRYLVKRTGEKVFLECVQDMDHENMFWYRQDPGLGLRLIYFSYDVKMKEKGDIPEGYSVSREKKERFSLILESASTNQTSMYLCASSFETGWGTEAFFGQGTRLTVV.

The V and J genes are TRBV2 and TRBJ1-1; D uncertain. The V gene lost 6 bases and the J gene lost 3 bases, with 11 bases spanning the gap. Germline V gives CDR1 SNHLY, CDR2 FYNNEI. CDR3 size: 13 residues. The CDR3, as DNA: TGTGCCAGCAGCGAGCCCGAGTACACTGAAGCTTTCTTT. This sequence encodes CASSEPEYTEAFF. Variable domain in full (rest from reference TRBV2 and TRBJ1-1): EPEVTQTPSHQVTQMGQEVILRCVPISNHLYFYWYRQILGQKVEFLVSFYNNEISEKSEIFDDQFSVERPDGSNFTLKIRSTKLEDSAMYFCASSEPEYTEAFFGQGTRLTVV.

The rearrangement joins TRBV3-1 (or the pseudogene TRBV3-2) to TRBJ1-1; no clear D gene. Per the germline V gene, CDR1 is LGHDT and CDR2 is YNNKEL (reference sequence). The CDR3 is 12 amino acids. Trimming shortened V by 4 bases and J by 7 bases, and 10 bases separated the two germline ends. CDR3 amino acids: CASSLRIGEAFF. The CDR3 DNA reads as TGTGCCAGCAGCCTCAGGATCGGTGAAGCTTTCTTT.

A single count supports this clone. The chain joins TRBV18 to TRBJ2-2; possible D gene TRBD1, 6 bases. This CDR3 is built from 14 residues. Germline CDR1 reads KGHSH; CDR2 reads LQKENI. V was trimmed by 8 bases and J by 2 bases, leaving 12 bases between them. CDR3 in DNA: TGTGCCAGCCCAGGACAGATAAACACCGGGGAGCTGTTTTTT. Its protein is CASPGQINTGELFF.

The chain combines TRBV4-1 with TRBJ1-4; D gene ambiguous. V was shortened by 0 bases and J by 8 bases, with 13 bases between the two germline ends. CDR3 length: 15 amino acids. In germline, CDR1 is MGHRA, CDR2 YSYEKL. CDR3 region: CASSQDRGLGEKLFF. The DNA of the CDR3 is TGCGCCAGCAGCCAAGATCGAGGGCTTGGGGAAAAACTGTTTTTT.

This chain joins TRBV5-1 and TRBJ2-1, with D uncertain. Per the germline V gene, CDR1 is SGHRS and CDR2 is YFSETQ. Trimming left V 0 bases short and J 2 bases short, with 9 bases between. The CDR3 contains 15 residues. The CDR3 sequence: CASSLGQITYNEQFF. CDR3 coding DNA: TGCGCCAGCAGCTTGGGTCAGATTACCTACAATGAGCAGTTCTTC.

This clone came up once. The CDR3 loop reads CASSQGPNLDTEAFF. The DNA for the CDR3 is TGTGCCAGCAGCCAAGGTCCAAACTTGGACACTGAAGCTTTCTTT. The chain employs TRBV4-2 and TRBJ1-1; no firm D call. Looked up from germline, CDR1 is LGHNA and CDR2 is YNFKEQ. This CDR3 contains 15 residues. The V end lost 1 base, the J end lost 3 bases, and 12 bases lay between the germline ends.

The chain joins TRBV11-2 to TRBJ2-7, with 10 bases lining up with TRBD1. CDR3 length: 15 residues. With 4 bases clipped from V and 2 bases from J, the junction kept 5 bases outside the gene matches. Germline V gene data show CDR1 as SGHAT and CDR2 as FQNNGV. The CDR3 region is CASSSRDRGTYEQYF. The CDR3 coding sequence is TGTGCCAGCAGCTCCCGGGACAGGGGTACCTACGAGCAGTACTTC.

This sequence joins TRBV30 and TRBJ1-6; D unresolved. The CDR3 extends over 17 amino acids. Trimming took off 6 bases at V and 0 bases at J, with 18 bases between the two ends. The V gene's germline CDR1 is GTSNPN and CDR2 SVGIG (reference sequence). The CDR3 DNA follows: TGTGCCTGCCATGAAAGCCGTGGGAGCTCCTATAATTCACCCCTCCACTTT. Translation gives CACHESRGSSYNSPLHF.

The CDR3: CASSQDLAGEAFF. Here the CDR3 DNA reads TGTGCCAGCAGCCAAGATCTCGCAGGGGAAGCTTTCTTT. The V call is TRBV4-2, the J call TRBJ1-1; TRBD1 might be the D (5 bases). The CDR3 loop spans 13 amino acids. The V gene's germline CDR1 is LGHNA and CDR2 YNFKEQ. V was clipped by 0 bases and J by 8 bases, with 10 bases between them.